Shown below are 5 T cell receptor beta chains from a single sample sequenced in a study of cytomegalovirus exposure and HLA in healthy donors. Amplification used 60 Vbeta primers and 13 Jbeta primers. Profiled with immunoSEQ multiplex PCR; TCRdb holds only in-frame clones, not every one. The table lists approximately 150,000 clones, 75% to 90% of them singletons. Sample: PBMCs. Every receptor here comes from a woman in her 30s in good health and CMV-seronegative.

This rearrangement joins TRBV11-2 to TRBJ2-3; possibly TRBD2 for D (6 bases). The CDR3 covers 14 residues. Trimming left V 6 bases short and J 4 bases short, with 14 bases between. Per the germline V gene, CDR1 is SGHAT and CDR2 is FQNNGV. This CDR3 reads CASSWASAPDTQYF. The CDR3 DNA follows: TGTGCCAGCAGTTGGGCTAGCGCCCCAGATACGCAGTATTTT.

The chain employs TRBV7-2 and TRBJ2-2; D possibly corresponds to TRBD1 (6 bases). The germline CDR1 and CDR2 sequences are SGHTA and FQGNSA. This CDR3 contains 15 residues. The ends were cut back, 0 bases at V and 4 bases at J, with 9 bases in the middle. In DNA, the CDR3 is TGTGCCAGCAGCTTAGCGCCAGGGGCCACCGGGGAGCTGTTTTTT. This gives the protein CASSLAPGATGELFF.

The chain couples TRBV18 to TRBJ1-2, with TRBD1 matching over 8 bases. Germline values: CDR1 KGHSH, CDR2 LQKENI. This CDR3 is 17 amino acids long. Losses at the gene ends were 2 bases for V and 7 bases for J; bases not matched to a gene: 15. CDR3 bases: TGTGCCAGCTCACCATCCTCCGGACAGGGAAGCGTTACTGGCTACACCTTC. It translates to CASSPSSGQGSVTGYTF.

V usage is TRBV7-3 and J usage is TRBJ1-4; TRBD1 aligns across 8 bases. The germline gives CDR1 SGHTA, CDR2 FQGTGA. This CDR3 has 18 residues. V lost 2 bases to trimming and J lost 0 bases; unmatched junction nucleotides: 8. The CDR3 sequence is CASSLFPTGAATNEKLFF. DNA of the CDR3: TGTGCCAGCAGCTTATTCCCGACAGGGGCGGCAACTAATGAAAAACTGTTTTTT.

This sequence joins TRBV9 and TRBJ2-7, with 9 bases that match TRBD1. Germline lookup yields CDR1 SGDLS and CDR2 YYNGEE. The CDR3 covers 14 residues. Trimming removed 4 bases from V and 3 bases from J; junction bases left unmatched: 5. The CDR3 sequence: CASSQTGGGYEQYF. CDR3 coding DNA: TGTGCCAGCAGCCAGACAGGGGGTGGCTACGAGCAGTACTTC.